This entry lists 23 T cell receptor beta chains sequenced from one sample in a study of blood T cell repertoires in COVID-19. Assay: immunoSEQ multiplex PCR; the TCRdb copy retains only in-frame clones and omits some. Of around 360,000 clones listed, roughly 84% are singletons. Sequencing was done on a sample of PBMCs or T cells enriched from blood (not recorded which). Receptors originate from a woman under 40 who had recovered from COVID-19.

This clone occurred a few times. As DNA, the CDR3 is TGTGCCAGCAGCGTAGGTCCCGTCAGCTCCTACGAGCAGTACTTC. Encoded protein: CASSVGPVSSYEQYF. V gene TRBV9 combines with J gene TRBJ2-7; D gene unclear. V lost 0 bases to trimming and J lost 0 bases, with 10 bases between them. From germline, CDR1 is SGDLS and CDR2 YYNGEE. The CDR3 runs to 15 residues.

The chain has TRBV18 and TRBJ2-3; a possible D gene is TRBD2 (6 bases). V shed 1 base and J shed 4 bases, with 9 bases lying between them. The CDR3 length is 14 residues. Germline lookup yields CDR1 KGHSH and CDR2 LQKENI. The CDR3 sequence is CASSPLAAADTQYF. Written as DNA, the CDR3 is TGTGCCAGCTCACCACTAGCGGCGGCAGATACGCAGTATTTT. The whole variable domain, filled in from reference TRBV18 and TRBJ2-3, reads NAGVMQNPRHLVRRRGQEARLRCSPMKGHSHVYWYRQLPEEGLKFMVYLQKENIIDESGMPKERFSAEFPKEGPSILRIQQVVRGDSAAYFCASSPLAAADTQYFGPGTRLTVL.

V is TRBV7-2 and J is TRBJ1-2; TRBD1 matches 7 bases. The CDR3 is made up of 13 amino acids. Looked up from germline, CDR1 is SGHTA and CDR2 is FQGNSA. Trimming at V came to 4 bases and at J to 3 bases, leaving 2 bases not matched to a gene. The CDR3 DNA is TGTGCCAGCAGCTCGACAGGGTACTATGGCTACACCTTC. Translation gives CASSSTGYYGYTF.

The chain's CDR3 is CASSPYYGNTGELFF. The CDR3 region has the DNA TGTGCCAGCAGTCCCTACTACGGGAACACCGGGGAGCTGTTTTTT. The chain couples TRBV27 to TRBJ2-2, with D hard to call. The V gene's germline CDR1 is MNHEY and CDR2 SMNVEV (reference sequence). The CDR3 sequence is 15 residues long. Trimming stripped 5 bases from V and 1 base from J, with 11 bases between.

This clone was seen once. The rearrangement links TRBV28 to TRBJ1-3, with unresolved D. The germline gives CDR1 MDHEN, CDR2 SYDVKM. V was cut by 3 bases and J by 3 bases, with 6 bases left in between. The CDR3 runs 13 residues. CDR3 bases: TGTGCCAGCAGTTTGGCCGTTGGAAACACCATATATTTT. This translates into CASSLAVGNTIYF.

The rearrangement uses TRBV5-1 and TRBJ2-6, with TRBD2 identical over 9 bases. The ends lost 2 bases at V and 0 bases at J; junction bases unmatched: 9. The CDR3 sequence is 19 residues long. In germline, CDR1 is SGHRS, CDR2 YFSETQ. This CDR3 reads CASSLAAGGGVSGANVLTF. The DNA for the CDR3 is TGCGCCAGCAGCTTAGCCGCGGGGGGGGGAGTCTCTGGGGCCAACGTCCTGACTTTC.

The chain uses TRBV5-4 and TRBJ2-7, with 9 positions matching TRBD1. V trimming: 4 bases; J trimming: 2 bases; junction bases outside the gene matches: 10. The V gene's germline CDR1 is SGHNT and CDR2 YYREEE (reference sequence). This CDR3 has 16 amino acids. CDR3 in amino acids: CASSPRPTGGTYEQYF. CDR3 nucleotide sequence: TGTGCCAGCAGCCCCCGCCCGACAGGGGGGACCTACGAGCAGTACTTC.

The chain is built from TRBV6-5 and TRBJ2-7, with D possibly TRBD2 on 6 matching bases. This CDR3 comprises 15 residues. Germline CDR1 MNHEY, CDR2 SVGAGI. The V gene lost 7 bases and the J gene lost 2 bases, with 18 bases spanning the gap. The CDR3 loop is CASISPSGDPYEQYF. The DNA of the CDR3 is TGTGCCAGCATATCCCCCTCGGGGGACCCCTACGAGCAGTACTTC.

J is TRBJ2-3 and V is TRBV28, with TRBD2 identical over 9 bases. CDR3 length: 15 residues. The V and J ends lost 1 base and 5 bases, in that order; junction bases with no gene match: 4. Germline loops: CDR1 MDHEN, CDR2 SYDVKM. CDR3 sequence: CASSLLAAGGDTQYF. DNA for the CDR3: TGTGCCAGCAGTTTATTAGCAGCGGGGGGAGATACGCAGTATTTT.

The chain joins TRBV20-1 to TRBJ2-7, with D possibly TRBD2 on 6 matching bases. The CDR3 is 12 amino acids. V was cut by 5 bases and J by 3 bases, with 11 bases left in between. The germline CDR1 and CDR2 sequences are DFQATT and SNEGSKA (reference sequence). CDR3 DNA sequence: TGCAGTGCTGGTGTGGAGGGCTACGAGCAGTACTTC. It codes for CSAGVEGYEQYF.

The chain combines TRBV5-4 with TRBJ2-3; perhaps TRBD2 as D (6 bases). Trimming removed 0 bases at V and 2 bases at J, with 7 bases between. CDR3 length: 14 amino acids. Germline CDR1 and CDR2: SGHNT and YYREEE (reference sequence). For the CDR3, the DNA is TGTGCCAGCAGCTTGGCTAGCGTCACAGATACGCAGTATTTT. Its protein product is CASSLASVTDTQYF. The full variable domain, in which reference TRBV5-4 and TRBJ2-3 provide the parts outside the CDR3, is ETGVTQSPTHLIKTRGQQVTLRCSSQSGHNTVSWYQQALGQGPQFIFQYYREEENGRGNFPPRFSGLQFPNYSSELNVNALELDDSALYLCASSLASVTDTQYFGPGTRLTVL.

CDR3 loop: CASSLFSPQEGVTYEQYF. The CDR3 DNA reads TGTGCCAGCAGTTTATTCTCCCCGCAGGAGGGAGTTACCTACGAGCAGTACTTC. The chain combines TRBV27 with TRBJ2-7; D possibly corresponds to TRBD2 (6 bases). V lost 1 base, J lost 2 bases, and 21 bases lay in between. The CDR3 runs to 18 residues. Germline CDR1 reads MNHEY; CDR2 reads SMNVEV (reference sequence).

This clone was seen a handful of times. The CDR3 loop is CSASLTSGAYEQYF. CDR3 sequence (DNA): TGCAGTGCTAGTCTGACTAGCGGTGCCTACGAGCAGTACTTC. The chain joins TRBV20-1 to TRBJ2-7; 9 bases line up with TRBD2. The germline CDR1 and CDR2 sequences are DFQATT and SNEGSKA (reference sequence). Losses at the gene ends were 3 bases for V and 2 bases for J; bases not matched to a gene: 5. The CDR3 length is 14 residues.

This chain connects TRBV10-2 to TRBJ1-5; the match to TRBD1 covers 7 bases. This CDR3 has 13 amino acids. Germline CDR1 WSHSY, CDR2 SAAADI. Trimming cost V 2 bases and J 7 bases; bases outside gene matches: 2. CDR3 nucleotides: TGCGCCAGCAGTGAGCAGGGGGGCCAGCCCCAGCATTTT. Translating gives CASSEQGGQPQHF.

This sequence joins TRBV7-9 and TRBJ1-1; 9 bases agree with TRBD1. V trimming: 8 bases; J trimming: 2 bases; junction bases outside the gene matches: 12. The CDR3 runs to 16 residues. Germline CDR1 reads SEHNR; CDR2 reads FQNEAQ (reference sequence). The CDR3 DNA reads TGTGCCAGCGTAGTCTCTTCGGGACAGGGAAACACTGAAGCTTTCTTT. Translating gives CASVVSSGQGNTEAFF.

This chain links TRBV19 with TRBJ2-2; D may be TRBD2 (5 bases). The length of the CDR3 is 16 residues. Between the trimmed V and J ends, which lost 7 bases and 2 bases, there was a span of 17 bases. The germline gives CDR1 LNHDA, CDR2 SQIVND (reference sequence). This CDR3 is CASKATPGSNTGELFF. CDR3 nucleotides: TGTGCCAGTAAGGCGACACCGGGATCCAACACCGGGGAGCTGTTTTTT.

This chain joins TRBV12-5 and TRBJ2-5; the D gene is possibly TRBD1 (5 bases). Per germline, CDR1 LGHNT and CDR2 FRNRAP. The V end lost 6 bases, the J end lost 1 base, and 12 bases lay between the germline ends. The CDR3 loop spans 14 amino acids. The CDR3 protein is CASGRQTVQETQYF. Here the CDR3 DNA reads TGTGCTAGTGGCCGACAGACTGTCCAAGAGACCCAGTACTTC.

This clone was picked up one time. This sequence joins TRBV30 and TRBJ1-6; D is ambiguous. Trimming took off 5 bases at V and 6 bases at J, with 11 bases between the two ends. Germline V gene data show CDR1 as GTSNPN and CDR2 as SVGIG (reference sequence). The CDR3 has 13 amino acids. The CDR3 nucleotides read TGTGCCTGGGGACGGAGGAGTAATTCACCCCTCCACTTT. This codes for CAWGRRSNSPLHF.

The chain uses TRBV3-1 (or the pseudogene TRBV3-2) and TRBJ1-1; 8 bases align to TRBD1. J gave up 1 base and V 4 bases, and 2 bases lay outside the gene matches. Germline CDR1 LGHDT, CDR2 YNNKEL (reference sequence). This CDR3 has 14 residues. The chain's CDR3 is CASSLRGPNTEAFF. The CDR3 DNA follows: TGTGCCAGCAGCCTCAGGGGGCCGAACACTGAAGCTTTCTTT.

This clone turned up a few times. This chain uses TRBV27 with TRBJ1-4; a possible D gene is TRBD1 (5 bases). CDR1 is MNHEY, CDR2 SMNVEV, per germline (reference sequence). This CDR3 is 12 amino acids long. V dropped 0 bases and J dropped 11 bases, with 7 bases sitting between them. CDR3 sequence (DNA): TGTGCCAGCAGTTTATCGCGGGGGAAACTGTTTTTT. Translation gives CASSLSRGKLFF. Filled out from reference TRBV27 and TRBJ1-4, the complete variable domain reads EAQVTQNPRYLITVTGKKLTVTCSQNMNHEYMSWYRQDPGLGLRQIYYSMNVEVTDKGDVPEGYKVSRKEKRNFPLILESPSPNQTSLYFCASSLSRGKLFFGSGTQLSVL.

The chain recombines TRBV6-5 with TRBJ1-2, with D perhaps matching TRBD1 (5 bases). V lost 6 bases and J lost 4, with 18 bases in between. The CDR3 is made up of 15 amino acids. Germline loops: CDR1 MNHEY, CDR2 SVGAGI. The CDR3 loop is CASRQLAGGSYGYTF. The CDR3 bases are TGTGCCAGCAGGCAGCTAGCGGGGGGTAGCTATGGCTACACCTTC.

In this sample, this clone turned up once. The V gene is TRBV7-8, the J gene TRBJ1-4, with D perhaps matching TRBD1 (6 bases). The V gene lost 5 bases and the J gene lost 5 bases, with 18 bases spanning the gap. This CDR3 comprises 16 residues. Germline CDR1 SGHVS, CDR2 FQNEAQ. The CDR3 reads CASSPHRTAMNEKLFF. The DNA for the CDR3 is TGTGCCAGCAGCCCCCACCGGACAGCGATGAATGAAAAACTGTTTTTT.

This clone has only one observation. Other DNA variants within this sample encode the same CDR3. V and J are TRBV3-1 (or the pseudogene TRBV3-2) and TRBJ1-1; possible D gene TRBD1, 5 bases. The germline V and J ends were trimmed by 1 base and 6 bases, with 12 bases remaining between them. The CDR3 is 14 amino acids. Germline values: CDR1 LGHDT, CDR2 YNNKEL (reference sequence). The DNA of the CDR3 is TGTGCCAGCAGCCAAGTGGGGGGACGCCCTGAAGCTTTCTTT. Its translation is CASSQVGGRPEAFF.